The 15 T cell receptor beta chains below all came from one sample that was sequenced in a study of CD4 T cell repertoires in COVID-19. No culture step preceded sequencing of the ex vivo isolated memory T cells. Here immunoSEQ multiplex PCR was the method, and the copy in TCRdb shows in-frame clones only, minus some. This sample yields tens of thousands of clones, of which around 90% are seen a single time; over 0.55% belongs to the top ten. The sequencing here drew on central memory CD4+ T cells from blood, taken before the COVID-19 pandemic. These TCRs come from a human donor who had COVID-19.

This sequence joins TRBV2 and TRBJ2-2, with TRBD2 matching over 11 bases. The length of the CDR3 is 17 residues. The trim removed 7 bases at V and 1 base at J, leaving 8 bases unmatched. Germline loops: CDR1 SNHLY, CDR2 FYNNEI. Here the CDR3 DNA reads TGTGCCAGCAAGCTACTCGGACTAGCGGGGAACACCGGGGAGCTGTTTTTT. The encoded protein is CASKLLGLAGNTGELFF.

In its sample, this clone was seen once. The chain uses TRBV11-2 and TRBJ2-7; D is perhaps TRBD1 (5 bases). The CDR3 has 14 amino acids. CDR1 is SGHAT and CDR2 is FQNNGV in the germline V gene. V was clipped by 0 bases and J by 0 bases, with 6 bases between them. The CDR3 nucleotides are TGTGCCAGCAGCTTAGACAGGGTCTCCTACGAGCAGTACTTC. Translated: CASSLDRVSYEQYF.

The chain combines TRBV10-3 with TRBJ2-1; 12 bases agree with TRBD1. The CDR3 loop spans 16 amino acids. Germline V gene data show CDR1 as ENHRY and CDR2 as SYGVKD. The V gene end was trimmed by 0 bases and the J gene end by 6 bases; junction bases not matched to a gene: 3. The CDR3, as DNA: TGTGCCATCAGTGAGTCTGGGACAGGGGGCCGCAATGAGCAGTTCTTC. It codes for CAISESGTGGRNEQFF.

This chain uses TRBV11-3 with TRBJ2-1, with 7 nucleotides matching TRBD2. Germline V gene data show CDR1 as SGHNT and CDR2 as YENEEA. The V segment lost 6 bases and the J segment 0 bases; nucleotides outside the gene matches: 2. The CDR3 length is 14 residues. CDR3 in amino acids: CASSPGGSYNEQFF. As DNA, the CDR3 is TGTGCCAGCAGTCCGGGGGGCTCCTACAATGAGCAGTTCTTC.

The CDR3 region is CASSYSQGGRNTIYF. The CDR3 DNA is TGTGCCAGCAGTTACTCCCAGGGCGGAAGAAACACCATATATTTT. The rearrangement uses TRBV6-5 and TRBJ1-3; a possible D gene is TRBD1 (5 bases). The CDR3 extends over 15 amino acids. CDR1 is MNHEY and CDR2 is SVGAGI in the germline V gene. Deletions cut 0 bases from V and 5 bases from J, with 11 bases between.

This clone has just one count. The chain uses TRBV6-5 and TRBJ2-2, with 8 bases aligning to TRBD2. Germline lookup yields CDR1 MNHEY and CDR2 SVGAGI. V lost 6 bases to trimming and J lost 4 bases; unmatched junction nucleotides: 1. The CDR3 is 13 residues long. The CDR3 sequence: CASRTSVTGELFF. The CDR3 DNA reads TGTGCCAGCAGGACTAGCGTCACCGGGGAGCTGTTTTTT.

The chain is built from TRBV15 and TRBJ2-1; weak D call: TRBD2 (5 bases). The CDR3 runs to 15 residues. V gave up 1 base and J gave up 2 bases, with 9 bases separating them. From germline, CDR1 is LNHNV and CDR2 YYDKDF (reference sequence). DNA of the CDR3: TGTGCCACCAGCAGAGGCCGGGGAACCTACAATGAGCAGTTCTTC. Protein product: CATSRGRGTYNEQFF.

This clone was picked up a small number of times. The rearrangement uses TRBV7-2 and TRBJ2-1, with 14 nucleotides matching TRBD2. With V trimmed by 1 base and J by 12 bases, 17 bases remained unmatched. This CDR3 contains 19 residues. Germline CDR1 is SGHTA and CDR2 is FQGNSA. CDR3 in amino acids: CASSLGRNPGLAGEKRQFF. The CDR3 DNA follows: TGTGCCAGCAGCTTAGGGAGGAACCCGGGACTAGCGGGAGAAAAACGGCAGTTCTTC. The whole variable domain, remainder taken from reference TRBV7-2 and TRBJ2-1, is GAGVSQSPSNKVTEKGKDVELRCDPISGHTALYWYRQSLGQGLEFLIYFQGNSAPDKSGLPSDRFSAERTGGSVSTLTIQRTQQEDSAVYLCASSLGRNPGLAGEKRQFFGPGTRLTVL.

V usage is TRBV5-1 and J usage is TRBJ2-7; tentatively, D is TRBD1 (6 bases). Germline CDR1 reads SGHRS; CDR2 reads YFSETQ. V was trimmed by 3 bases and J by 5 bases, leaving 12 bases between them. The length of the CDR3 is 13 residues. The CDR3 spells CASSWDTYNEQYF. CDR3 DNA sequence: TGCGCCAGCAGCTGGGACACCTACAACGAGCAGTACTTC.

The chain has TRBV4-1 and TRBJ2-5; 9 bases match TRBD1. The DNA end is a closer match to TRBJ2-7, so the J assignment may be wrong. Germline CDR1 MGHRA, CDR2 YSYEKL. CDR3 length equals 17 residues. The DNA for the CDR3 is TGCGCCAGCAGCCAAGATCGTGGCACAGGGGGCTGGTACGAGCAGTACTTC. As protein: CASSQDRGTGGWYEQYF.

This clone appeared once. The rearrangement joins TRBV15 to TRBJ2-1; TRBD2 aligns across 15 bases. Losses at the gene ends were 3 bases for V and 8 bases for J; bases not matched to a gene: 8. CDR1 is LNHNV, CDR2 YYDKDF, per germline (reference sequence). This CDR3 region has 17 residues. Written as DNA, the CDR3 is TGTGCCACCAGCAGTGGGACTAGCGGGGGGCTTCGGGATGAGCAGTTCTTC. Its translation is CATSSGTSGGLRDEQFF.

The chain combines TRBV6-1 with TRBJ2-2; 14 bases line up with TRBD2. V was pared by 4 bases and J by 4 bases, with 5 bases of the junction left unmatched. The CDR3 contains 17 residues. From germline, CDR1 is MNHNS and CDR2 SASEGT. The CDR3 coding sequence is TGTGCCAGCAGTGCCAGACTAGCGGGGGGGATCACCGGGGAGCTGTTTTTT. Protein product: CASSARLAGGITGELFF.

The chain links TRBV19 to TRBJ1-2; 7 positions match TRBD1. Germline CDR1 reads LNHDA; CDR2 reads SQIVND (reference sequence). There are 15 residues in the CDR3. The junction had 7 bases not matched to a gene; V was cut back by 5 bases and J by 1 base. CDR3 region: CASSPQGDSNYGYTF. The CDR3 DNA is TGTGCCAGTAGTCCTCAGGGGGACAGTAACTATGGCTACACCTTC.

This rearrangement joins TRBV6-1 to TRBJ1-1; 8 bases fit TRBD1. The CDR3 extends over 14 amino acids. V shed 5 bases, J shed 1 base, and the junction held 3 bases outside the gene matches. The V gene's germline CDR1 is MNHNS and CDR2 SASEGT. The CDR3 loop is CASSPGQGNTEAFF. CDR3 coding DNA: TGTGCCAGCAGTCCAGGACAGGGGAACACTGAAGCTTTCTTT.

The rearrangement joins TRBV5-1 to TRBJ2-2; 7 nucleotides align to TRBD1. CDR1 is SGHRS, CDR2 YFSETQ, per germline. This CDR3 has 16 residues. After removal of 4 bases from V and 0 bases from J, the junction contained 6 bases not matched to a gene. CDR3 bases: TGCGCCAGCAGCCAAACGGGACAGACGAACACCGGGGAGCTGTTTTTT. Translating it yields CASSQTGQTNTGELFF.